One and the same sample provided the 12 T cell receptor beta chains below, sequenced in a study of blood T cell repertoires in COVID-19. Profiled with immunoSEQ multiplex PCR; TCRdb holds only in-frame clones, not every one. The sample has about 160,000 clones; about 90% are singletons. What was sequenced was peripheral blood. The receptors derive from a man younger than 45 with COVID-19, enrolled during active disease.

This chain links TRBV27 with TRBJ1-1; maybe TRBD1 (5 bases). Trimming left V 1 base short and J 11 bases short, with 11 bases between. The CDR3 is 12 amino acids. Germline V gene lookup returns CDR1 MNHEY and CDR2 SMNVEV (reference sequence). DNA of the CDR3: TGTGCCAGCAGTTTATACGGGGGTGGGGCTTTCTTT. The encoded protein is CASSLYGGGAFF.

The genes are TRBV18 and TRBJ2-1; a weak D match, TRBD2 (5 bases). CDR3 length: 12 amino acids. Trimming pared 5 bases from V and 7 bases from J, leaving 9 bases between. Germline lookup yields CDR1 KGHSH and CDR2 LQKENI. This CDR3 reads CASSIGDNEQFF. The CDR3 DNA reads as TGTGCCAGCTCAATCGGGGATAATGAGCAGTTCTTC. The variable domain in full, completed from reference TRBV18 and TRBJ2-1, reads NAGVMQNPRHLVRRRGQEARLRCSPMKGHSHVYWYRQLPEEGLKFMVYLQKENIIDESGMPKERFSAEFPKEGPSILRIQQVVRGDSAAYFCASSIGDNEQFFGPGTRLTVL.

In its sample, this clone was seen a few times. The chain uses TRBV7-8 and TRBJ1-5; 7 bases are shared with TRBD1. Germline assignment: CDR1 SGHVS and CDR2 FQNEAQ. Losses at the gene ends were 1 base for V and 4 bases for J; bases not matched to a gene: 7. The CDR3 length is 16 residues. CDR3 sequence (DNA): TGTGCCAGCAGCTTAGGTCGGGACAGTCGGAATCAGCCCCAGCATTTT. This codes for CASSLGRDSRNQPQHF.

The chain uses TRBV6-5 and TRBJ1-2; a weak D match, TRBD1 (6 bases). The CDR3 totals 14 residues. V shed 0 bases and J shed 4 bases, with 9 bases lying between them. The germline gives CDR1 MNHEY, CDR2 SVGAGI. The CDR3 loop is CASSYSGGTYGYTF. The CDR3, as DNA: TGTGCCAGCAGTTACTCAGGGGGAACCTATGGCTACACCTTC.

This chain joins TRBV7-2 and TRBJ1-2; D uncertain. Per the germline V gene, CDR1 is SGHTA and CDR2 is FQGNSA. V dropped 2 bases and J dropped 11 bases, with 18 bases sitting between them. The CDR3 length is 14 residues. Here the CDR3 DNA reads TGTGCCAGCAGCTTATACCCAGGTTATGTAGGTTACACCTTC. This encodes CASSLYPGYVGYTF.

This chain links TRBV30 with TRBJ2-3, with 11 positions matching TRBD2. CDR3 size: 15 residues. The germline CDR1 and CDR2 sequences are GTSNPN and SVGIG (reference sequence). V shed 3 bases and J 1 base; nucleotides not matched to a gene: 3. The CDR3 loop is CAWSLLAGGTDTQYF. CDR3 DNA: TGTGCCTGGAGCCTACTAGCGGGGGGCACAGATACGCAGTATTTT.

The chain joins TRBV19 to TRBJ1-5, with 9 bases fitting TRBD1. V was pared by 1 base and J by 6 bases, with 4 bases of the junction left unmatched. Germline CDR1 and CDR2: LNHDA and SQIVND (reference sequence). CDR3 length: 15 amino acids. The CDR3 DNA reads TGTGCCAGTAGTATAGCGGGGACAGGGCCTCAGCCCCAGCATTTT. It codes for CASSIAGTGPQPQHF.

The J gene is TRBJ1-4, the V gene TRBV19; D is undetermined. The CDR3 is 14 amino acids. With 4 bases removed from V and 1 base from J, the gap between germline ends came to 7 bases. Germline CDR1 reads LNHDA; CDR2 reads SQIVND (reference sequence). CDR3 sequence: CASSRSVTNEKLFF. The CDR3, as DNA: TGTGCCAGTAGTAGGTCGGTAACTAATGAAAAACTGTTTTTT.

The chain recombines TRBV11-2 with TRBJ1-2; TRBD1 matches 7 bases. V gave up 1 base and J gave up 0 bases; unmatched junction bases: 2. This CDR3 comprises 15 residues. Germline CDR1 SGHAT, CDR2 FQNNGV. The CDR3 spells CASSLVGTANYGYTF. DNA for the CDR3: TGTGCCAGCAGCTTAGTCGGGACAGCTAACTATGGCTACACCTTC.

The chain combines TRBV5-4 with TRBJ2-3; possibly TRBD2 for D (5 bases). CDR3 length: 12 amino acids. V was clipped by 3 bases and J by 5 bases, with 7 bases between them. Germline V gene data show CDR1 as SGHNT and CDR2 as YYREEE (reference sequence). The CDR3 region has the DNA TGTGCCAGCAGCTCCCGGGGAGATACGCAGTATTTT. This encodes CASSSRGDTQYF.

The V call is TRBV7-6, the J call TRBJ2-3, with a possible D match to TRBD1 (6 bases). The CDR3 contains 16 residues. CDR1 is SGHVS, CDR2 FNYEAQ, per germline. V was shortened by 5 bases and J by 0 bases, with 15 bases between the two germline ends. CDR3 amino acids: CASSTYRDPSTDTQYF. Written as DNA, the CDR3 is TGTGCCAGCAGCACCTACAGGGACCCTAGCACAGATACGCAGTATTTT.

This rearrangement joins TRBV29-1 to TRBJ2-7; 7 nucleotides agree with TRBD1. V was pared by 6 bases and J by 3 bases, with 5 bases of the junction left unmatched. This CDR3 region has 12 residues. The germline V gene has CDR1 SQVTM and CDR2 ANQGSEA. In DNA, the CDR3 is TGCAGCGTCCTTGGGACAGTCTACGAGCAGTACTTC. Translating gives CSVLGTVYEQYF.